The source of this TCR beta chain is a study of blood T cell repertoires in COVID-19. Study-wide context: Acute and convalescent COVID-19 samples came from the United States, Italy and Spain.

The V gene lost 3 bases and the J gene lost 7 bases, with 15 bases spanning the gap. This CDR3 is built from 15 residues. From germline, CDR1 is LNHDA and CDR2 SQIVND (reference sequence). Using immunoSEQ multiplex PCR, the repertoire was profiled, and TCRdb retains in-frame clones only, with some absent. The repertoire holds around 250,000 clones, with roughly 83% as singletons. In its sample, this clone was seen a few times. This clonotype was obtained from an elderly man with acute or convalescent COVID-19. The chain combines TRBV19 with TRBJ2-2, with D possibly matching TRBD2 (5 bases). The sample was peripheral blood. For the CDR3, the DNA is TGTGCCAGTAGTATCCCCCTCGGCGGGTTCGGGGAGCTGTTTTTT. Its translation is CASSIPLGGFGELFF.